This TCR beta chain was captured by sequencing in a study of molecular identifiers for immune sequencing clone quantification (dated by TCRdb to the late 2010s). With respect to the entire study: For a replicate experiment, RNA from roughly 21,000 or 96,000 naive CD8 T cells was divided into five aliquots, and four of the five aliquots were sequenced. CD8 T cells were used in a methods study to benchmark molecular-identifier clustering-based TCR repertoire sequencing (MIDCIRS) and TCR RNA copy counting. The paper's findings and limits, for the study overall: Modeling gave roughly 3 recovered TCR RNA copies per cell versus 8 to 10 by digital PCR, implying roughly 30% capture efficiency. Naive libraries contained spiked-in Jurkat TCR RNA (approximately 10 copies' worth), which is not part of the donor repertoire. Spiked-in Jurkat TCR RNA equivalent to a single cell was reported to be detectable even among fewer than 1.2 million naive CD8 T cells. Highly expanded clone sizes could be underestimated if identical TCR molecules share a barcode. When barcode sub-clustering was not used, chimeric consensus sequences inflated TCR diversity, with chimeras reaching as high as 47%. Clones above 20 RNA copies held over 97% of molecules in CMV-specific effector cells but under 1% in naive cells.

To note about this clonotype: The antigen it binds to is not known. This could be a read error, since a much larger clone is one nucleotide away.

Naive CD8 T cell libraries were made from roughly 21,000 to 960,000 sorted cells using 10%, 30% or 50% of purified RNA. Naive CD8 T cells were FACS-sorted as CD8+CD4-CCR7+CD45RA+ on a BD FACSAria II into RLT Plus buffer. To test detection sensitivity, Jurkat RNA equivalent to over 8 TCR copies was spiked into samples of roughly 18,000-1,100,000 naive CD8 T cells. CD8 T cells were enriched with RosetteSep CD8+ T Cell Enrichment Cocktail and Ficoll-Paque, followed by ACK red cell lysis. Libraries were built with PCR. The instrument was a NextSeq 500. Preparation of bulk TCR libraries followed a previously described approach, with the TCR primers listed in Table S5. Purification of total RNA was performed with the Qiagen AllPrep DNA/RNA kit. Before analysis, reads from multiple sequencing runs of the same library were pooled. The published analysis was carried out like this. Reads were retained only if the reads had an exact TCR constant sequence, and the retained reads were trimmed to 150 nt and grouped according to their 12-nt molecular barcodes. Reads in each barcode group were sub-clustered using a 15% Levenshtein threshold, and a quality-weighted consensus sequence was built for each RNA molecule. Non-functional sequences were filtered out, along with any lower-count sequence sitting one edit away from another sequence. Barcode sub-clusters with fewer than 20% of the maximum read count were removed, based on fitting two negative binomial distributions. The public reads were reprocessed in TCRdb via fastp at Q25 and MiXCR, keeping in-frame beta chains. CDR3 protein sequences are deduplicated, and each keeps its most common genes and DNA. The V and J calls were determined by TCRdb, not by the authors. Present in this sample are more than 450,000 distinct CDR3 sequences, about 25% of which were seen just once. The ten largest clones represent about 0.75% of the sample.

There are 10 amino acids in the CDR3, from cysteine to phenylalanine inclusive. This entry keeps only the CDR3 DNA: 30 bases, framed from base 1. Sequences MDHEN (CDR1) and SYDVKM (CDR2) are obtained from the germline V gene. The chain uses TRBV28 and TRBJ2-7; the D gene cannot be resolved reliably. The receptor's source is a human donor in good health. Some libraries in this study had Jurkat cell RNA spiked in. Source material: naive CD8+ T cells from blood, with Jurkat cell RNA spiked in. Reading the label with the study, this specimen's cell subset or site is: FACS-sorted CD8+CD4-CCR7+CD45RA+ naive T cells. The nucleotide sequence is TGTGCCAGCAGTTTGGGCGAGCAGTGCTTC. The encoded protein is CASSLGEQCF.